These 22 T cell receptor beta chains originate from one sample sequenced in a study of cytomegalovirus exposure and HLA in healthy donors. The study ran its PCR with 60 Vbeta and 13 Jbeta primers. TCRdb's copy holds only in-frame clones and misses some; the assay was immunoSEQ multiplex PCR. The data contain 150,000 to 200,000 clones, roughly 70% of them singletons. Sequencing was performed on PBMCs. Receptors were obtained from a girl under 18 in good health and CMV-seronegative.

This clone was seen once. The rearrangement joins TRBV30 to TRBJ1-1, with 7 bases lining up with TRBD1. V lost 5 bases and J lost 3; bases outside the gene matches: 3. The germline V gene encodes CDR1 GTSNPN and CDR2 SVGIG (reference sequence). This CDR3 has 12 amino acids. CDR3 bases: TGTGCCTGGGGCGACAGGGACACTGAAGCTTTCTTT. Translating gives CAWGDRDTEAFF.

This clone was detected a few times. DNA for the CDR3: TGTGCCATCAGTGAGTCAGGGGGTTCTGGGGCCAACGTCCTGACTTTC. Amino acid sequence: CAISESGGSGANVLTF. V gene TRBV10-3 combines with J gene TRBJ2-6; perhaps TRBD1 as D (6 bases). Trimming pared 0 bases from V and 1 base from J, leaving 7 bases between. The CDR3 spans 16 residues. From germline, CDR1 is ENHRY and CDR2 SYGVKD.

This chain connects TRBV6-5 to TRBJ2-1; the match to TRBD1 covers 7 bases. Germline CDR1 and CDR2: MNHEY and SVGAGI. The CDR3 contains 13 residues. J was trimmed by 8 bases and V by 5 bases; bases with no gene match: 6. The CDR3 loop reads CASSNDRVYEQFF. The CDR3 coding sequence is TGTGCCAGCAGTAACGACAGGGTCTATGAGCAGTTCTTC.

This clone was picked up a small number of times. V gene TRBV5-1 combines with J gene TRBJ1-6; TRBD1 matches 7 bases. The CDR3 has 15 residues. Per the germline V gene, CDR1 is SGHRS and CDR2 is YFSETQ. V trimming: 4 bases; J trimming: 10 bases; junction bases outside the gene matches: 11. The CDR3 coding sequence is TGCGCCAGCAGCCGAACAGGGGTAGGAGAATCACCCCTCCACTTT. Residues: CASSRTGVGESPLHF. The full variable domain, its missing parts supplied by reference TRBV5-1 and TRBJ1-6, is KAGVTQTPRYLIKTRGQQVTLSCSPISGHRSVSWYQQTPGQGLQFLFEYFSETQRNKGNFPGRFSGRQFSNSRSEMNVSTLELGDSALYLCASSRTGVGESPLHFGNGTRLTVT.

The gene calls are TRBV27 and TRBJ2-3; 8 nucleotides agree with TRBD2. CDR3 size: 16 residues. Germline V gene lookup returns CDR1 MNHEY and CDR2 SMNVEV (reference sequence). Trimming at V came to 6 bases and at J to 5 bases, leaving 13 bases not matched to a gene. The chain's CDR3 is CASRGRSGGPGDTQYF. The CDR3 DNA follows: TGTGCCAGCAGAGGAAGGTCGGGGGGGCCCGGAGATACGCAGTATTTT.

V gene TRBV4-1 combines with J gene TRBJ2-1; 11 bases are shared with TRBD2. Germline V lookup: CDR1 MGHRA, CDR2 YSYEKL. The J segment lost 10 bases and the V segment lost 1 base, leaving 6 bases of the junction unmatched. CDR3 length equals 15 residues. The CDR3 DNA sequence: TGCGCCAGCAGCCAAGGTAGCGGGGGGGCTAAAGAGCAGTTCTTC. This gives the protein CASSQGSGGAKEQFF.

The V call is TRBV4-1, the J call TRBJ1-1; unclear D gene. Germline CDR1 and CDR2: MGHRA and YSYEKL. This CDR3 region has 14 residues. V lost 6 bases, J lost 1 base, and 12 bases lay in between. The CDR3 here is CASRRSSGNTEAFF. CDR3 DNA sequence: TGCGCCAGCAGGAGGTCAAGCGGGAACACTGAAGCTTTCTTT.

The chain carries TRBV19 and TRBJ1-1; 9 nucleotides line up with TRBD1. V trimming: 7 bases; J trimming: 3 bases; junction bases outside the gene matches: 6. CDR3 length: 14 residues. CDR1 is LNHDA, CDR2 SQIVND, per germline (reference sequence). The CDR3 DNA reads as TGTGCCAGTATAGGGGACAGGGAATACACTGAAGCTTTCTTT. Encoded protein: CASIGDREYTEAFF. Full variable domain (remainder filled in from reference TRBV19 and TRBJ1-1): DGGITQSPKYLFRKEGQNVTLSCEQNLNHDAMYWYRQDPGQGLRLIYYSQIVNDFQKGDIAEGYSVSREKKESFPLTVTSAQKNPTAFYLCASIGDREYTEAFFGQGTRLTVV.

The CDR3 DNA is TGTGCCTGGAGTGTTAGAACAGGCCGCACCGGGGAGCTGTTTTTT. This translates into CAWSVRTGRTGELFF. The rearrangement joins TRBV30 to TRBJ2-2, with D possibly matching TRBD1 (5 bases). Trimming took 0 bases from V and 4 from J, leaving 12 bases between them. The CDR3 contains 15 residues. Germline V gene data show CDR1 as GTSNPN and CDR2 as SVGIG (reference sequence). The variable domain in full, completed from reference TRBV30 and TRBJ2-2, reads SQTIHQWPATLVQPVGSPLSLECTVEGTSNPNLYWYRQAAGRGLQLLFYSVGIGQISSEVPQNLSASRPQDRQFILSSKKLLLSDSGFYLCAWSVRTGRTGELFFGEGSRLTVL.

In its sample, this clone was seen a few times. The chain joins TRBV6-6 to TRBJ2-1; TRBD2 matches at 10 bases. The ends lost 5 bases at V and 6 bases at J; junction bases unmatched: 7. Germline V gene sequence: CDR1 MNHNY, CDR2 SVGAGI (reference sequence). The CDR3 is made up of 15 amino acids. The CDR3 here is CASSRSGGAVNEQFF. CDR3 nucleotides: TGTGCCAGCAGTCGAAGCGGGGGGGCCGTCAATGAGCAGTTCTTC.

The chain carries TRBV2 and TRBJ2-7; 12 bases are shared with TRBD1. This CDR3 has 12 residues. Germline CDR1 SNHLY, CDR2 FYNNEI. The V and J ends lost 9 bases and 7 bases, in that order; junction bases with no gene match: 4. DNA of the CDR3: TGTGCCAGGGGGACAGGGGGCGGAGAGCAGTACTTC. This sequence encodes CARGTGGGEQYF.

J is TRBJ1-5 and V is TRBV7-8; no reliable D call. This CDR3 is 15 amino acids long. The germline V gene has CDR1 SGHVS and CDR2 FQNEAQ. Deletions cut 2 bases from V and 2 bases from J, with 10 bases between. This CDR3 is CASSLQDQGNQPQHF. Written as DNA, the CDR3 is TGTGCCAGCAGCTTACAGGATCAGGGCAATCAGCCCCAGCATTTT.

This sequence joins TRBV7-9 and TRBJ1-6, with TRBD1 matching 10 bases. The CDR3 contains 15 residues. Germline lookup yields CDR1 SEHNR and CDR2 FQNEAQ (reference sequence). V shed 4 bases and J 10 bases; nucleotides not matched to a gene: 7. The CDR3 region has the DNA TGTGCCAGCAGCTCTTTGACAGGGGGCGACTCACCCCTCCACTTT. Encoded protein: CASSSLTGGDSPLHF.

This clone was observed a few times. The chain couples TRBV9 to TRBJ2-3; no reliable D call. Trimming pared 0 bases from V and 2 bases from J, leaving 4 bases between. Germline-derived CDR1 and CDR2 are SGDLS and YYNGEE. The CDR3 spans 13 residues. The CDR3 coding sequence is TGTGCCAGCAGCGTAGGGCACACAGATACGCAGTATTTT. Amino acid sequence: CASSVGHTDTQYF.

CDR3 amino acids: CASNGQGASNQPQHF. CDR3 coding DNA: TGTGCCAGCAATGGACAGGGGGCGAGCAATCAGCCCCAGCATTTT. The chain links TRBV2 to TRBJ1-5, with TRBD1 matching 11 bases. Trimming at V came to 7 bases and at J to 1 base, leaving 3 bases not matched to a gene. The CDR3 consists of 15 residues. Per the germline V gene, CDR1 is SNHLY and CDR2 is FYNNEI.

This sequence joins TRBV20-1 and TRBJ1-2; D is undetermined. The CDR3 is 11 residues long. Trimming left V 3 bases short and J 3 bases short, with 5 bases between. The V gene's germline CDR1 is DFQATT and CDR2 SNEGSKA (reference sequence). CDR3 in amino acids: CSARQDYGYTF. The CDR3 region has the DNA TGCAGTGCTAGGCAGGACTATGGCTACACCTTC.

The rearrangement links TRBV19 to TRBJ2-3, with TRBD2 as a possible D gene (5 bases). The CDR3 contains 14 residues. V dropped 7 bases and J dropped 1 base, with 12 bases sitting between them. Looked up from germline, CDR1 is LNHDA and CDR2 is SQIVND (reference sequence). This chain's CDR3 is CASKRDGGTDTQYF. CDR3 coding DNA: TGTGCCAGTAAACGGGATGGGGGCACAGATACGCAGTATTTT.

The chain recombines TRBV19 with TRBJ1-5; TRBD1 matches 8 bases. The CDR3 has 15 residues. Germline trimming cut 6 bases from V and 7 bases from J; bases unmatched to any gene: 11. Germline CDR1 reads LNHDA; CDR2 reads SQIVND (reference sequence). The CDR3: CASSVDRAGVQPQHF. The CDR3 DNA sequence: TGTGCCAGTAGCGTGGACAGGGCGGGGGTACAGCCCCAGCATTTT.

This chain joins TRBV4-1 and TRBJ2-2, with TRBD1 matching over 8 bases. V lost 2 bases and J lost 6; bases outside the gene matches: 5. CDR3 length: 15 amino acids. Germline V gene data show CDR1 as MGHRA and CDR2 as YSYEKL. Here the CDR3 DNA reads TGCGCCAGCAGCCAATTGGACAGGGAGGCCGGGGAGCTGTTTTTT. It translates to CASSQLDREAGELFF.

This rearrangement joins TRBV7-8 to TRBJ1-2, with D hard to call. V lost 6 bases, J lost 6 bases, and 14 bases lay in between. The CDR3 has 13 residues. Germline CDR1 SGHVS, CDR2 FQNEAQ. The CDR3 here is CASRAGGLDGYTF. The CDR3 bases are TGTGCCAGCAGGGCGGGTGGTCTGGATGGCTACACCTTC.

The chain combines TRBV7-6 with TRBJ1-1; D unclear. The CDR3 contains 15 residues. Germline V CDR1 and CDR2: SGHVS, FNYEAQ. The ends were cut back, 5 bases at V and 1 base at J, with 14 bases in the middle. In DNA form, the CDR3 reads TGTGCCAGCAGCCCGGGAGGCGGCGGGAACACTGAAGCTTTCTTT. This translates into CASSPGGGGNTEAFF.

This sequence joins TRBV5-1 and TRBJ1-6, with a tentative D call TRBD1 (5 bases). The V gene's germline CDR1 is SGHRS and CDR2 YFSETQ. There are 14 residues in the CDR3. Trimming took 4 bases from V and 6 from J, leaving 11 bases between them. In DNA form, the CDR3 reads TGCGCCAGCAGCATTCCAGGGCCTAATTCACCCCTCCACTTT. Amino acid sequence: CASSIPGPNSPLHF.